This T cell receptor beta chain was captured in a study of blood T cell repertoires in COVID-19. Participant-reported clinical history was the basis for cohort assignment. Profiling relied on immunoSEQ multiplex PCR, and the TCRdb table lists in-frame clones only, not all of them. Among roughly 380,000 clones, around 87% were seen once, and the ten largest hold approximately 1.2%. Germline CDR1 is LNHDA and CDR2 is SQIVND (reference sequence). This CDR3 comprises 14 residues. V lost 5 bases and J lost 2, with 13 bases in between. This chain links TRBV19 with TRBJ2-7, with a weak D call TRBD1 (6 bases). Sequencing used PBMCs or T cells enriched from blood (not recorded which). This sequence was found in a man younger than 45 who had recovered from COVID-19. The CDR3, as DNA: TGTGCCAGTAGTGCCGTGCGGACAGCCTACGAGCAGTACTTC. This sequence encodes CASSAVRTAYEQYF.